This entry is about one T cell receptor (beta chain). This clone was seen only once. The target of this receptor is not known. No base qualities exist here, and no much larger clone lies one base off it. The source of the sample is a study of shared clonotypes between healthy human individuals (dated by TCRdb to about 2020). A note on the overall study: A couple of women and three men aged 18 to 49 years were included in the cohort. For each donor, CD4 naive and CD4 memory were each run on three plates, CD8 naive on two plates, and CD8 memory on one plate. To estimate repertoire size and how much clonotypes are shared between individuals, the study performed deep sequencing of blood TCR repertoires from five healthy adults. To increase sequencing depth and limit assay-specific biases, TCR repertoire library preparation and sequencing were carried out by different laboratories using diverse techniques. Per donor, leukapheresis produced somewhere between about 0.94 and 9.5 billion PBMCs. Study-wide conclusions, independent of this receptor: Naive subsets generally had larger estimated clonotype richness than memory subsets. Sharing across a handful of donors was observed for about 5% of naive CD4, less than 4% of naive CD8, 2% to 2.5% of memory CD4, and around 0.44% of memory CD8 clonotypes. Higher generation probabilities were observed for clonotypes shared by all four sorted-subset donors than for non-shared clonotypes. Pairwise subsampling led to the expectation that sequencing depth would affect the degree of clonotype sharing among donors. Rarefaction of sorted-subset datasets indicated incomplete sequencing despite the large sequencing depth. The small number of donors limited the genetic and exposure-history diversity represented. Only blood was sampled, and tissue TCR repertoires likely differ from those in blood.

Healthy HIV-negative adults with no recently reported acute infections or vaccinations were included as donors. Every donor was a Caucasian adult residing in Nashville, Tennessee, USA. CD4+ T cells were enriched by magnetic negative selection; naive cells were then positively selected on CD45RA, and the negative fraction formed the memory subset. Blood was obtained by leukapheresis, after which PBMCs were separated by Ficoll-Histopaque density gradient centrifugation and cryopreserved in liquid nitrogen vapor phase. Analytical flow cytometry was used to check the purity and quantity of each magnetically sorted T cell population. Genomic DNA was isolated from every sorted fraction and measured by UV absorbance on a Nanodrop 2000c. CDR1 and CDR2, per the germline V gene, are MDHEN and SYDVKM. Trimming takes 5 bases off V and 5 bases off J; junction bases not matched to a gene: 8. The CDR3 contains 14 residues, cysteine and phenylalanine counted. Kept here is only the CDR3 DNA, which spans 42 bases and is read in frame from base 1.

Using the deep immunoSEQ assay, multiplex PCR amplified TCR CDR3 regions from genomic DNA. Genomic DNA extracted from each cell subset was distributed evenly over all wells of several immunoSEQ 96-well plates, and each plate served as one replicate. For sorted subsets, roughly 200 ng genomic DNA, equal to about 30,000 T cell genomes, was loaded into each replicate PCR. Purified libraries were measured with a Qubit 3.0 fluorometer, size-checked on a Bioanalyzer 2100, and measured again with the KAPA Library Quantification kit. Each immunoSEQ 96-well plate was sequenced on its own single-read 150-cycle Illumina NextSeq 550 flow cell. The original pipeline was this. Because the immunoSEQ output included only junctional sequences and no quality scores, the filtering could not be the same as the filtering used for full-length reads. To assign V/J genes and CDR3, sequences were annotated using PyIR, a Python wrapper for IgBLAST v1.9, with IMGT germline references. Any read was removed if the V/J assignment was weak (E-value above 1e-6), the CDR3 was missing, or the read contained stop codons, out-of-frame junctions, or ambiguous translated residues. V3J clonotypes were defined as sequences sharing the same inferred V gene, J gene, and CDR3 amino acid sequence. To compute the percentage overlap between repertoires, the number of shared unique clonotypes was divided by the size of the smaller repertoire. Richness of each repertoire was evaluated using RTK rarefaction, the Chao1 estimator, and Recon v2.1 estimates of unobserved clonotypes. Generation probabilities for all TCRbeta clonotypes obtained by the gDNA method from a few donors were computed using OLGA. In its TCRdb copy, this immuneACCESS table keeps in-frame sequences only and misses some clones. Where compared with another copy, unresolved V genes explain less than half of these, and the others have no known cause. V, J and clone size were drawn from that table, and D and trimming were deduced from the DNA. The sample table holds more than 400,000 clones, of which about 96% were seen once. The leading ten clones occupy approximately 0.06% of the sample.

The sequenced material came from naive CD4+ T cells sorted from blood. The cell subset or site label here, explained by the study, means: CD45RA+ positively selected. The V and J genes are TRBV28 and TRBJ1-2; TRBD1 lines up with 7 middle nucleotides. This TCR was recovered from a woman aged 25 to 39 in good health. At the DNA level, the sequence is TGTGCCAGCAGTAAAGGAGGACAGGATTATGGCTACACCTTC. Its protein reads: CASSKGGQDYGYTF.